These 4 T cell receptor beta chains were all obtained from the same sample, sequenced in a study of molecular identifiers for immune sequencing clone quantification. TCRdb processed the PCR reads anew with MiXCR; each CDR3 protein has one entry. The sample contains 600,000 to 650,000 distinct CDR3 sequences, approximately 20% of which appear only once. The sample comprised naive CD8+ T cells from blood, with Jurkat cell RNA spiked in. Regarding subset: FACS-sorted CD8+CD4-CCR7+CD45RA+ naive T cells. Receptor source: a human donor in good health. Some libraries in this study had Jurkat cell RNA spiked in.

The gene calls are TRBV16 and TRBJ1-6; D unclear. Trimming stripped 2 bases from V and 0 bases from J, with 11 bases between. The germline V gene encodes CDR1 KGHSY and CDR2 FQNENV. The CDR3 is made up of 17 amino acids. DNA for the CDR3: TGTGCCAGCAGCCAAAGGGCATCTCTCTCCTATAATTCACCCCTCCACTTT. Its translation is CASSQRASLSYNSPLHF. Full variable domain (remainder filled in from reference TRBV16 and TRBJ1-6): GEEVAQTPKHLVRGEGQKAKLYCAPIKGHSYVFWYQQVLKNEFKFLISFQNENVFDETGMPKERFSAKCLPNSPCSLEIQATKLEDSAVYFCASSQRASLSYNSPLHFGNGTRLTVT.

The genes are TRBV19 and TRBJ1-1, with D possibly being TRBD1 (6 bases). This CDR3 comprises 14 residues. V was pared by 6 bases and J by 2 bases, with 13 bases between. Germline assignment: CDR1 LNHDA and CDR2 SQIVND (reference sequence). The CDR3 loop is CASRWSGGNTEAFF. CDR3 bases: TGTGCCAGTAGGTGGTCCGGGGGCAACACTGAAGCTTTCTTT.

V gene TRBV12-3 or TRBV12-4 combines with J gene TRBJ2-1, with D maybe TRBD1 (5 bases). The V and J ends lost 5 bases and 8 bases respectively, with 19 bases between them. The CDR3 consists of 15 residues. CDR3 coding DNA: TGTGCCAGCAGTCCCCGAGGACACATAGCCTATGAGCAGTTCTTC. Amino acids: CASSPRGHIAYEQFF.

For this clonotype: The germline gene is not matched at one end of the junction; a read error may be the cause. V is TRBV10-3 and J is TRBJ1-2, with 7 positions matching TRBD1. This CDR3 spans 15 amino acids. Germline assignment: CDR1 ENHRY and CDR2 SYGVKD. CDR3 protein: CAFSDPGQAARGYTF. The DNA of the CDR3 is TGTGCCTTCAGTGACCCCGGACAGGCGGCAAGGGGCTACACCTTC.